These 8 T cell receptor beta chains came from one sample sequenced in a study of OX40 agonist ivuxolimab in advanced cancers. Some clones are missing from TCRdb's copy, which holds only in-frame ones; the method was immunoSEQ multiplex PCR. The sample includes about 81,000 clones, 80% to 90% seen only once; the top ten take 6% to 8.5%. The specimen comprised CD4+ or CD8+ T cells sorted from blood, sampled in a trial of the OX40 agonist ivuxolimab. The origin of the receptors is an adult with an advanced solid tumor such as melanoma, head and neck, liver or kidney cancer.

The chain carries TRBV4-2 and TRBJ1-3; no clear D. The germline gives CDR1 LGHNA, CDR2 YNFKEQ. The CDR3 loop spans 16 amino acids. V was pared by 0 bases and J by 0 bases, with 9 bases between. The CDR3 loop is CASSQDGPISGNTIYF. Written as DNA, the CDR3 is TGTGCCAGCAGCCAAGACGGACCGATCTCTGGAAACACCATATATTTT.

The V and J genes are TRBV7-2 and TRBJ2-1; D possibly corresponds to TRBD2 (6 bases). The CDR3 has 15 amino acids. Germline V gene lookup returns CDR1 SGHTA and CDR2 FQGNSA. The germline V and J ends were trimmed by 6 bases and 2 bases, with 14 bases remaining between them. Here the CDR3 reads CASSSGSDAYNEQFF. The CDR3, as DNA: TGTGCCAGCAGTTCCGGGAGCGACGCCTACAATGAGCAGTTCTTC. Using reference TRBV7-2 and TRBJ2-1 for the parts outside the CDR3, the full variable domain is GAGVSQSPSNKVTEKGKDVELRCDPISGHTALYWYRQSLGQGLEFLIYFQGNSAPDKSGLPSDRFSAERTGGSVSTLTIQRTQQEDSAVYLCASSSGSDAYNEQFFGPGTRLTVL.

This clone was counted only a few times. CDR3 bases: TGTGCCAGCAGTGGGGTGGAGGAAAAACTGTTTTTT. It encodes CASSGVEEKLFF. This sequence joins TRBV25-1 and TRBJ1-4; no firm D call. CDR1 MGHDK and CDR2 SYGVNS come from the germline V gene. V lost 4 bases, J lost 8 bases, and 8 bases lay in between. The length of the CDR3 is 12 residues.

V gene TRBV19 combines with J gene TRBJ1-1; TRBD1 might be the D (5 bases). Germline CDR1 is LNHDA and CDR2 is SQIVND (reference sequence). With 7 bases removed from V and 0 bases from J, the gap between germline ends came to 15 bases. The CDR3 has 15 amino acids. This CDR3 reads CASKYKGEMNTEAFF. Written as DNA, the CDR3 is TGTGCCAGTAAGTACAAAGGGGAAATGAACACTGAAGCTTTCTTT.

V is TRBV7-3 and J is TRBJ2-3; 9 positions match TRBD2. This CDR3 region has 21 residues. V gave up 5 bases and J gave up 1 base; unmatched junction bases: 22. Germline CDR1 reads SGHTA; CDR2 reads FQGTGA. This CDR3 is CASSLKSGPILRGRGTDTQYF. The CDR3 DNA sequence: TGTGCCAGCAGCCTCAAAAGCGGTCCCATTCTACGCGGGAGGGGCACAGATACGCAGTATTTT.

The sample holds a few counts of this clone. The rearrangement joins TRBV7-2 to TRBJ1-2; 9 bases are shared with TRBD1. Germline-derived CDR1 and CDR2 are SGHTA and FQGNSA. V was pared by 5 bases and J by 1 base, with 2 bases of the junction left unmatched. This CDR3 is 14 amino acids long. The CDR3 DNA reads as TGTGCCAGCAGCCGGGACAGGGTTAACTATGGCTACACCTTC. Amino acids: CASSRDRVNYGYTF.

This chain connects TRBV7-2 to TRBJ2-7; D remains unclear. Germline CDR1 SGHTA, CDR2 FQGNSA. Trimming removed 5 bases from V and 0 bases from J, with 11 bases in between. The CDR3 has 14 amino acids. The CDR3, as DNA: TGTGCCAGCAGCCTTTTGCCTACCTCCTACGAGCAGTACTTC. As protein: CASSLLPTSYEQYF.

The V call is TRBV7-2, the J call TRBJ2-5; D is uncertain. CDR3 length: 14 amino acids. Germline CDR1 and CDR2: SGHTA and FQGNSA. V lost 5 bases and J lost 4, with 14 bases in between. CDR3: CASSPSGRRETQYF. The CDR3 coding sequence is TGTGCCAGCAGCCCTTCGGGTCGGCGAGAGACCCAGTACTTC. Combining the CDR3 with reference TRBV7-2 and TRBJ2-5 gives the whole variable domain GAGVSQSPSNKVTEKGKDVELRCDPISGHTALYWYRQSLGQGLEFLIYFQGNSAPDKSGLPSDRFSAERTGGSVSTLTIQRTQQEDSAVYLCASSPSGRRETQYFGPGTRLLVL.